This T cell receptor (beta chain) was captured by sequencing in a study of blood T cell repertoires in COVID-19. Using immunoSEQ multiplex PCR, the repertoire was profiled, and TCRdb retains in-frame clones only, with some absent. Found here are about 220,000 clones, approximately 83% of them singletons; the top ten hold approximately 4.9%. Trimming took off 2 bases at V and 3 bases at J, with 16 bases between the two ends. This CDR3 contains 15 residues. Germline V gives CDR1 GTSNPN, CDR2 SVGIG (reference sequence). Sequencing was done on a sample of PBMCs or T cells enriched from blood (not recorded which). This rearrangement joins TRBV30 to TRBJ2-5; TRBD2 might be the D (5 bases). The source is a woman in her forties or fifties who had been exposed to COVID-19. DNA of the CDR3: TGTGCCTGGAGTCCCGGACGGACTGATGAAGAGACCCAGTACTTC. It codes for CAWSPGRTDEETQYF.